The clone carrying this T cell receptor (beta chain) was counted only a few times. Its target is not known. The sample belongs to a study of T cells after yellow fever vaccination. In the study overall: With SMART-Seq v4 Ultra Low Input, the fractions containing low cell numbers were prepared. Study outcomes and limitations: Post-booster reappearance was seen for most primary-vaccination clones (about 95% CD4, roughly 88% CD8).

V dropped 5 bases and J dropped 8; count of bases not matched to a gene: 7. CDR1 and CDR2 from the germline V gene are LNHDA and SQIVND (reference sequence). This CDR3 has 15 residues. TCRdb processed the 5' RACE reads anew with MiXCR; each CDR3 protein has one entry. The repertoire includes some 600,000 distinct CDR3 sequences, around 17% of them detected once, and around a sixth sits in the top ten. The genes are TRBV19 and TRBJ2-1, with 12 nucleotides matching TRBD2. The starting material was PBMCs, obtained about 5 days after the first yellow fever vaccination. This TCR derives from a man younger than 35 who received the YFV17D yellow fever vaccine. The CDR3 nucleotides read TGTGCCAGTAGTTCCCAACTAGCGGGGGGTGATGAGCAGTTCTTC. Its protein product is CASSSQLAGGDEQFF.